This T cell receptor (beta chain) was obtained from a study of T-cell reconstitution after alpha-beta-depleted transplantation in children. Regarding the study as a whole: It was surviving recipient T cells and thymic progenitors that gave some patients high TCRbeta diversity at day 60. At around two months after transplant, the alpha-beta T cells were reportedly derived from several hundred expanded clones that came from non-depleted graft cells.

Points on this clonotype: The antigen is unknown.

Using unique molecular identifiers, the investigators prepared the TCRbeta library. TCRdb recomputed calls from the PCR reads with MiXCR, one row per CDR3 protein. In the table there are about 980,000 distinct CDR3 sequences, about 29% of which are singletons. V lost 3 bases and J lost 7, with 13 bases in between. The CDR3 totals 14 residues. The chain is built from TRBV12-3 or TRBV12-4 and TRBJ1-5; weak D call: TRBD1 (6 bases). This clonotype was obtained from a boy in the first two years of life who had a stem cell transplant for SCID, so the T cells may come from the graft donor. The input for sequencing was PBMCs, mostly from graft donor cells, taken 360 days after TCRalphabeta/CD19-depleted stem cell transplant. The CDR3 sequence: CASSFSGVEQPQHF. As DNA, the CDR3 is TGTGCCAGCAGTTTCTCAGGGGTGGAACAGCCCCAGCATTTT.